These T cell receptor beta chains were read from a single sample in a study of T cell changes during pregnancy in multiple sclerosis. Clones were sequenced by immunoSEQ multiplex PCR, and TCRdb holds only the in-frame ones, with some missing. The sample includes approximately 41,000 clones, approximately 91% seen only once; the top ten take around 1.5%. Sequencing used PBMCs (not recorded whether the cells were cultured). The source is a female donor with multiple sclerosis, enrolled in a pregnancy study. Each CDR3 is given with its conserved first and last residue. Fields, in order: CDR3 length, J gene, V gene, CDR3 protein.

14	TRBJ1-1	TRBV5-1	CASSLQGANTEAFF
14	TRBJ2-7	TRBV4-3	CASSQTVGAYEQYF
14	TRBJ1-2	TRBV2	CASSSVLRGTGYTF
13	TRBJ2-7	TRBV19	CASSIRLALEQYF
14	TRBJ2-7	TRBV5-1	CASSSSGYTYEQYF
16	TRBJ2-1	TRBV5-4	CASSPGQAGKYNEQFF
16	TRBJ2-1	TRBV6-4	CASSERQGQGAGEQFF
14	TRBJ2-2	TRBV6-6	CASSRTGDTGELFF
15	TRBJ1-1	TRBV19	CASKKGNLLDTEAFF
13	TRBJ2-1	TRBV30	CAWARVGVNEQFF
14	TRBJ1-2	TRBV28	CASSFFDGNYGYTF
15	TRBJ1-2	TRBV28	CATVTGGIADYGYTF
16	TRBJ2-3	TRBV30	CAWSLGLAGGGGTQYF
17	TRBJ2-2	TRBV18	CASSPPIDSGDTGELFF
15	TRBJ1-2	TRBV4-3	CASSQDGTGPYGYTF
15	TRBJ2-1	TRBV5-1	CASSPRAGGVNEQFF
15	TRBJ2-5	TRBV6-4	CARIEPGQEQETQYF
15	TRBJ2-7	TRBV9	CASRDRTGRYYEQYF
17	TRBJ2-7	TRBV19	CASLYPGLASSSYEQYF
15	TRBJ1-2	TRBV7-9	CASSPPGGAGYGYTF
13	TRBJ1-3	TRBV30	CAWSSFSGNTIYF
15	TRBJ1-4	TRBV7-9	CASSGKTSTNEKLFF
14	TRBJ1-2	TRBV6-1	CATTPSDRENGYTF
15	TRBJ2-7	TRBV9	CASSFRLAGADEQYF
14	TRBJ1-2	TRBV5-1	CASSLPGQIDGYTF
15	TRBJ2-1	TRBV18	CASSQLAGGYNEQFF
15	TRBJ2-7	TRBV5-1	CASSLAGAGLNEQYF
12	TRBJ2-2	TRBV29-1	CSVRTPAGELFF
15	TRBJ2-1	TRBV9	CASSPSGSSYNEQFF
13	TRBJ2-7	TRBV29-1	CSVGTAVMGEQYF
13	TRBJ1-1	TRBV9	CASSADKNTEAFF
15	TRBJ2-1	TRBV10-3	CASSEARLAGNEQFF
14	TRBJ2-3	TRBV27	CASSRGLATDTQYF
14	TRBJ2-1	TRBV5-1	CASHSRLGYNEQFF
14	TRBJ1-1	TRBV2	CASSSGNRNTEAFF
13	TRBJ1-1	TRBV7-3	CASSLRGRTEAFF
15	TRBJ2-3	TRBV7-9	CASSPPRSSTDTQYF
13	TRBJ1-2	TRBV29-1	CSAAAGGDYGYTF
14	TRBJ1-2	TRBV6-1	CASSEPVVDYGYTF
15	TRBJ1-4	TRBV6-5	CASRFTGLANEKLFF
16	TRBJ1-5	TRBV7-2	CASSPRLAGGNQPQHF